Listed below are T cell receptor beta chains from one sample, sequenced in a study of T cell responses to AZD1222 COVID-19 vaccine. Measured with immunoSEQ multiplex PCR; TCRdb has only the in-frame clones, and not every one. The repertoire holds roughly 140,000 clones, with roughly 88% as singletons. The sequences come from peripheral blood, collected on day 0 of AZD1222 vaccination. Source of these receptors: an adult in good health. Both conserved end residues are part of each CDR3. Each record gives: CDR3 protein, CDR3 DNA, clone size, CDR3 length, D gene, V gene, J gene. The D gene is left open where the match is weak. A clone size is listed for some rows: how often the clone was seen (once, few, many), or a class if it is expanded.

CDR3 protein: CASSLTQGASVYGYTF
CDR3 DNA: TGTGCCAGCTCACTTACTCAGGGGGCCTCTGTCTATGGCTACACCTTC
clone size: few
CDR3 length: 16
D gene: TRBD1
V gene: TRBV18
J gene: TRBJ1-2

CDR3 protein: CASGGDTQYF
CDR3 DNA: TGTGCCAGCGGAGGAGATACGCAGTATTTT
clone size: -
CDR3 length: 10
D gene: -
V gene: TRBV9
J gene: TRBJ2-3

CDR3 protein: CASSQDLREGGTDTQYF
CDR3 DNA: TGTGCCAGCAGCCAAGATTTGCGGGAGGGAGGGACAGATACGCAGTATTTT
clone size: -
CDR3 length: 17
D gene: TRBD2
V gene: TRBV3-1/TRBV3-2
J gene: TRBJ2-3

CDR3 protein: CAWGGEALSYF
CDR3 DNA: TGTGCCTGGGGCGGGGAGGCGTTATCGTACTTC
clone size: -
CDR3 length: 11
D gene: -
V gene: TRBV30
J gene: TRBJ2-7

CDR3 protein: CASSSETKGGNQPQHF
CDR3 DNA: TGTGCCAGCAGTTCCGAGACGAAGGGGGGCAATCAGCCCCAGCATTTT
clone size: -
CDR3 length: 16
D gene: -
V gene: TRBV27
J gene: TRBJ1-5

CDR3 protein: CASSPNSYGYTF
CDR3 DNA: TGTGCCAGCAGCCCCAATTCTTATGGCTACACCTTC
clone size: -
CDR3 length: 12
D gene: -
V gene: TRBV5-4
J gene: TRBJ1-2

CDR3 protein: CSARSMNTEAFF
CDR3 DNA: TGCAGCGCACGATCGATGAACACTGAAGCTTTCTTT
clone size: -
CDR3 length: 12
D gene: -
V gene: TRBV29-1
J gene: TRBJ1-1

CDR3 protein: CASSSGGGDSNYGYTF
CDR3 DNA: TGTGCCAGCAGCTCCGGGGGGGGCGATTCTAACTATGGCTACACCTTC
clone size: -
CDR3 length: 16
D gene: -
V gene: TRBV7-9
J gene: TRBJ1-2

CDR3 protein: CASSFGGTGANVLTF
CDR3 DNA: TGCGCCAGCAGCTTTGGGGGTACTGGGGCCAACGTCCTGACTTTC
clone size: -
CDR3 length: 15
D gene: -
V gene: TRBV5-1
J gene: TRBJ2-6

CDR3 protein: CASSLSQGRTEAFF
CDR3 DNA: TGTGCCAGCAGTTTATCCCAGGGGCGAACTGAAGCTTTCTTT
clone size: -
CDR3 length: 14
D gene: -
V gene: TRBV28
J gene: TRBJ1-1

CDR3 protein: CASNMGGSDEQYF
CDR3 DNA: TGCGCCAGCAATATGGGCGGGAGTGACGAGCAGTACTTC
clone size: -
CDR3 length: 13
D gene: TRBD2
V gene: TRBV5-1
J gene: TRBJ2-7

CDR3 protein: CASSELADSYNEQFF
CDR3 DNA: TGCGCCAGCAGTGAATTAGCGGACTCCTACAATGAGCAGTTCTTC
clone size: -
CDR3 length: 15
D gene: -
V gene: TRBV10-2
J gene: TRBJ2-1

CDR3 protein: CASSLYSGGSYNEQFF
CDR3 DNA: TGTGCCAGCAGCTTATACAGCGGGGGGAGTTACAATGAGCAGTTCTTC
clone size: -
CDR3 length: 16
D gene: TRBD2
V gene: TRBV7-8
J gene: TRBJ2-1

CDR3 protein: CATSRDTSGQGDTQYF
CDR3 DNA: TGTGCCACCAGCAGAGATACTAGCGGACAAGGGGATACGCAGTATTTT
clone size: -
CDR3 length: 16
D gene: TRBD2
V gene: TRBV15
J gene: TRBJ2-3

CDR3 protein: CASSPGQGAYTEAFF
CDR3 DNA: TGTGCCAGCAGCCCGGGACAGGGGGCGTACACTGAAGCTTTCTTT
clone size: -
CDR3 length: 15
D gene: TRBD1
V gene: TRBV3-1/TRBV3-2
J gene: TRBJ1-1

CDR3 protein: CASSLLGSTYEQYF
CDR3 DNA: TGCGCCAGCAGCTTGCTGGGCAGTACCTACGAGCAGTACTTC
clone size: -
CDR3 length: 14
D gene: -
V gene: TRBV5-1
J gene: TRBJ2-7

CDR3 protein: CAIRNTGRNQPQHF
CDR3 DNA: TGTGCCATCAGAAATACAGGGAGGAATCAGCCCCAGCATTTT
clone size: once
CDR3 length: 14
D gene: -
V gene: TRBV10-3
J gene: TRBJ1-5

CDR3 protein: CASSMTGRLQPQHF
CDR3 DNA: TGTGCCAGCAGCATGACAGGGCGGCTTCAGCCCCAGCATTTT
clone size: -
CDR3 length: 14
D gene: TRBD1
V gene: TRBV9
J gene: TRBJ1-5

CDR3 protein: CASTHSMNTEAFF
CDR3 DNA: TGTGCCAGCACCCACTCCATGAACACTGAAGCTTTCTTT
clone size: -
CDR3 length: 13
D gene: -
V gene: TRBV28
J gene: TRBJ1-1

CDR3 protein: CATERGPHTGELFF
CDR3 DNA: TGTGCCACCGAAAGGGGACCCCACACCGGGGAGCTGTTTTTT
clone size: -
CDR3 length: 14
D gene: -
V gene: TRBV19
J gene: TRBJ2-2

CDR3 protein: CASSLGQALIGELFF
CDR3 DNA: TGTGCCAGCAGCCTAGGACAGGCGCTCATCGGGGAGCTGTTTTTT
clone size: -
CDR3 length: 15
D gene: TRBD1
V gene: TRBV9
J gene: TRBJ2-2

CDR3 protein: CASTREIYNEQFF
CDR3 DNA: TGTGCCAGCACGCGGGAGATCTACAATGAGCAGTTCTTC
clone size: -
CDR3 length: 13
D gene: TRBD2
V gene: TRBV7-2
J gene: TRBJ2-1

CDR3 protein: CASSSQVDRVSYAAGTEAFF
CDR3 DNA: TGTGCCAGCAGCTCCCAGGTGGACAGGGTGAGTTACGCTGCGGGCACTGAAGCTTTCTTT
clone size: -
CDR3 length: 20
D gene: TRBD1
V gene: TRBV27
J gene: TRBJ1-1

CDR3 protein: CASALTSGESSYEQYF
CDR3 DNA: TGTGCCAGTGCCCTTACTAGCGGGGAGAGCTCCTACGAGCAGTACTTC
clone size: -
CDR3 length: 16
D gene: TRBD2
V gene: TRBV19
J gene: TRBJ2-7

CDR3 protein: CASSPLDLVSNEQYF
CDR3 DNA: TGTGCCAGCAGCCCTTTGGATCTAGTTTCCAACGAGCAGTACTTC
clone size: -
CDR3 length: 15
D gene: -
V gene: TRBV28
J gene: TRBJ2-7

CDR3 protein: CAVGRLGGLGQYF
CDR3 DNA: TGTGCAGTTGGACGACTGGGAGGCCTGGGGCAGTACTTC
clone size: -
CDR3 length: 13
D gene: -
V gene: TRBV28
J gene: TRBJ2-7

CDR3 protein: CASSDGTSGRTDTQYF
CDR3 DNA: TGTGCCAGCAGCGACGGGACTAGCGGTCGCACAGATACGCAGTATTTT
clone size: -
CDR3 length: 16
D gene: TRBD2
V gene: TRBV7-6
J gene: TRBJ2-3

CDR3 protein: CASSPSTSPYEQFF
CDR3 DNA: TGTGCCAGCAGCCCCTCCACCAGTCCTTATGAGCAGTTCTTC
clone size: -
CDR3 length: 14
D gene: -
V gene: TRBV7-2
J gene: TRBJ2-1

CDR3 protein: CASSQDWPVWAAFF
CDR3 DNA: TGTGCCAGCAGCCAAGATTGGCCTGTTTGGGCAGCTTTCTTT
clone size: -
CDR3 length: 14
D gene: -
V gene: TRBV3-1/TRBV3-2
J gene: TRBJ1-1

CDR3 protein: CASSQEPWTGGGDYEQYF
CDR3 DNA: TGCGCCAGCAGCCAAGAACCGTGGACAGGGGGCGGTGACTACGAGCAGTACTTC
clone size: -
CDR3 length: 18
D gene: TRBD1
V gene: TRBV4-1
J gene: TRBJ2-7

CDR3 protein: CASSHGGTGLTGELFF
CDR3 DNA: TGCGCCAGCAGCCATGGGGGGACAGGGTTAACCGGGGAGCTGTTTTTT
clone size: -
CDR3 length: 16
D gene: TRBD1
V gene: TRBV4-1
J gene: TRBJ2-2

CDR3 protein: CASSSLAPSSYEQYF
CDR3 DNA: TGTGCCAGCAGCTCCCTAGCGCCGAGCTCCTACGAGCAGTACTTC
clone size: -
CDR3 length: 15
D gene: -
V gene: TRBV7-2
J gene: TRBJ2-7